This TCR beta chain was sequenced during a study of spatial heterogeneity in lung cancer. Study context: The average count in raw reads for each unique TCR and UMI combination exceeded eight appearances. Findings and caveats of the study: The study found ubiquitous expanded tumor TCRs in blood more at resection than follow-up.

Germline V CDR1 and CDR2: SGHNT, YYREEE (reference sequence). J lost 0 bases, V lost 5 bases, and 12 bases had no gene match. This CDR3 has 18 amino acids. This clonotype was counted ten times or more. Its antigen is as yet unknown. The time point is: sample taken at primary tumor resection. There were 65 or so donors, all of them untreated patients with early-stage non-small cell lung cancer. From the 5' RACE reads, TCRdb called clonotypes with MiXCR, one entry per CDR3 protein. The table includes more than 60,000 distinct CDR3 sequences, 8% detected once. The sample here was PBMCs, taken at surgery. The gene calls are TRBV5-4 and TRBJ2-1; the match to TRBD2 covers 9 bases. This TCR came from a male donor with early-stage non-small cell lung cancer. The DNA for the CDR3 is TGTGCCAGCAGTCCCTGGCTAGCGGGAACAGGCTCCTACAATGAGCAGTTCTTC. It codes for CASSPWLAGTGSYNEQFF.